The 2 T cell receptor beta chains in this list originate from one sample, sequenced in a study of OX40 agonist ivuxolimab in advanced cancers. TCRdb's table, derived via immunoSEQ multiplex PCR, lists solely in-frame clones and lacks some. The sample has 20,000 or so clones; 80% to 90% are singletons. Material: CD4+ or CD8+ T cells sorted from blood, obtained in a trial of the OX40 agonist ivuxolimab. The receptors shown here come from an adult with an advanced solid tumor such as melanoma, head and neck, liver or kidney cancer.

This rearrangement joins TRBV5-6 to TRBJ2-1, with D hard to call. V lost 4 bases and J 3 bases, leaving 14 bases between the germline ends. The CDR3 loop spans 15 amino acids. Germline V gene data show CDR1 as SGHDT and CDR2 as YYEEEE. The CDR3, as DNA: TGTGCCAGCAGCAAACCGCCCCCTAGCTACAATGAGCAGTTCTTC. Amino acids: CASSKPPPSYNEQFF.

The chain has TRBV19 and TRBJ2-5; D remains unclear. V lost 7 bases and J 5 bases, leaving 14 bases between the germline ends. The CDR3 runs 13 residues. CDR1 LNHDA and CDR2 SQIVND come from the germline V gene (reference sequence). The DNA for the CDR3 is TGTGCCAGTAACCCGCATGAACCGGAGACCCAGTACTTC. It translates to CASNPHEPETQYF. The full variable domain, completed using reference TRBV19 and TRBJ2-5, is DGGITQSPKYLFRKEGQNVTLSCEQNLNHDAMYWYRQDPGQGLRLIYYSQIVNDFQKGDIAEGYSVSREKKESFPLTVTSAQKNPTAFYLCASNPHEPETQYFGPGTRLLVL.